This TCR beta chain was captured by sequencing in a study of T cells expressing NK-cell markers. TCRdb re-analyzed the 5' RACE reads; it lists each CDR3 protein once, without DNA. Listed are under 35,000 distinct CDR3 sequences; around 60% falls within the top ten. The CDR3 runs 16 residues. Germline V lookup: CDR1 DFQATT, CDR2 SNEGSKA (reference sequence). The TCR sequence derives from a woman between 18 and 70 years old in good health. The V call is TRBV20-1, the J call TRBJ1-5; TCRdb lists TRBD1, though no DNA is available to test this call. Sequencing input: blood T cells: a sorted CD56 or NKG2C T cell subset, CD4+ or CD8+ T cells, or bulk PBMC T cells (not recorded which). CDR3 amino acids: CSARGAGQTMNQPQHF.